This entry lists 9 T cell receptor beta chains sequenced from one sample in a study of blood T cell repertoires in COVID-19. Repertoires were generated with immunoSEQ multiplex PCR, while TCRdb's copy carries only in-frame clones and drops some. The repertoire holds 200,000 to 250,000 clones, with approximately 90% as singletons. The source material was peripheral blood. These receptors all come from a man aged 25 to 40 with COVID-19, enrolled during active disease.

This chain connects TRBV7-3 to TRBJ2-7; perhaps TRBD2 as D (6 bases). CDR3 length: 13 residues. The V and J ends lost 5 bases and 9 bases respectively, with 17 bases between them. Germline V gene data show CDR1 as SGHTA and CDR2 as FQGTGA. The DNA of the CDR3 is TGTGCCAGCAGCCCAACAACGGGGGAGAGGCAGTACTTC. It encodes CASSPTTGERQYF.

A few counts support this clone. The genes are TRBV6-1 and TRBJ1-2; 8 bases map to TRBD1. There are 19 residues in the CDR3. V lost 3 bases, J lost 0 bases, and 15 bases stayed unmatched. Germline CDR1 is MNHNS and CDR2 is SASEGT. CDR3 in DNA: TGTGCCAGCAGTGACTACGTACAGGGGGACCTATCAGCTAACTATGGCTACACCTTC. It codes for CASSDYVQGDLSANYGYTF.

The gene calls are TRBV3-1 (or the pseudogene TRBV3-2) and TRBJ2-4, with 10 nucleotides matching TRBD2. The CDR3 runs 16 residues. Trimming cost V 4 bases and J 6 bases; bases outside gene matches: 9. The V gene's germline CDR1 is LGHDT and CDR2 YNNKEL (reference sequence). For the CDR3, the DNA is TGTGCCAGCAGCCGTTGGAGCGGGGGGGCAGGAAACATTCAGTACTTC. It specifies CASSRWSGGAGNIQYF.

The chain combines TRBV27 with TRBJ2-7; possibly TRBD1 for D (5 bases). CDR1 is MNHEY, CDR2 SMNVEV, per germline (reference sequence). The CDR3 totals 14 residues. V was clipped by 0 bases and J by 5 bases, with 11 bases between them. The CDR3, as DNA: TGTGCCAGCAGTTTATCCTCAGGGTTTGACGAGCAGTACTTC. As protein: CASSLSSGFDEQYF.

The chain employs TRBV6-5 and TRBJ1-3; D gene uncertain. The V gene lost 7 bases and the J gene lost 0 bases, with 10 bases spanning the gap. CDR1 and CDR2 from the germline V gene are MNHEY and SVGAGI. This CDR3 region has 14 residues. Here the CDR3 reads CASTEDISGNTIYF. For the CDR3, the DNA is TGTGCCAGCACCGAAGACATCTCTGGAAACACCATATATTTT.

The CDR3 bases are TGTGCCAGCAGCTTAGAAGGGGGCGGCACCGGGGAGCTGTTTTTT. As protein: CASSLEGGGTGELFF. The chain recombines TRBV7-9 with TRBJ2-2; 7 nucleotides line up with TRBD1. This CDR3 spans 15 amino acids. CDR1 SEHNR and CDR2 FQNEAQ come from the germline V gene (reference sequence). V was clipped by 1 base and J by 4 bases; unmatched bases: 3. Complete variable domain (other parts from reference TRBV7-9 and TRBJ2-2): DTGVSQNPRHKITKRGQNVTFRCDPISEHNRLYWYRQTLGQGPEFLTYFQNEAQLEKSRLLSDRFSAERPKGSFSTLEIQRTEQGDSAMYLCASSLEGGGTGELFFGEGSRLTVL.

V usage is TRBV7-2 and J usage is TRBJ1-5; TRBD1 might be the D (5 bases). Germline V gene sequence: CDR1 SGHTA, CDR2 FQGNSA. This CDR3 is built from 16 residues. V was pared by 1 base and J by 1 base, with 11 bases between. The CDR3 DNA reads as TGTGCCAGCAGCTTAGAGGTAGGGGTCAGCAATCAGCCCCAGCATTTT. Its protein is CASSLEVGVSNQPQHF.

The chain joins TRBV10-1 to TRBJ1-6, with no clear D. Germline CDR1 WNHNN, CDR2 SYGVQD (reference sequence). The V and J ends lost 10 bases and 5 bases respectively, with 15 bases between them. The CDR3 runs 14 residues. For the CDR3, the DNA is TGCGCCAACAATTTGGACTGGGATAATTCACCCCTCCACTTT. As protein: CANNLDWDNSPLHF.

CDR3 sequence (DNA): TGTGCCAGCAGTTTCTCGACAGGGATTAATGAAAAACTGTTTTTT. This sequence encodes CASSFSTGINEKLFF. This chain uses TRBV6-5 with TRBJ1-4; 7 bases are shared with TRBD1. The CDR3 is 15 amino acids. After removal of 4 bases from V and 4 bases from J, the junction contained 6 bases not matched to a gene. Germline CDR1 and CDR2: MNHEY and SVGAGI.